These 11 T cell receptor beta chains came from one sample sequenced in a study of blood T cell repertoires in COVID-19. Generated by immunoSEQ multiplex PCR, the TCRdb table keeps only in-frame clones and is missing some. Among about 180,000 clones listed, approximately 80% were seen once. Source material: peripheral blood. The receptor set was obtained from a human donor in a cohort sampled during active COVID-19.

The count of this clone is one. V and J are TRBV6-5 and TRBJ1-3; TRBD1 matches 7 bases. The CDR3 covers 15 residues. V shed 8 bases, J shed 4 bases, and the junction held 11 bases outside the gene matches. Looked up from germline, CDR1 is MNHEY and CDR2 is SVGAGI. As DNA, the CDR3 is TGTGCCAGCCGTCTCGACAGGGACCCAGGAAACACCATATATTTT. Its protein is CASRLDRDPGNTIYF.

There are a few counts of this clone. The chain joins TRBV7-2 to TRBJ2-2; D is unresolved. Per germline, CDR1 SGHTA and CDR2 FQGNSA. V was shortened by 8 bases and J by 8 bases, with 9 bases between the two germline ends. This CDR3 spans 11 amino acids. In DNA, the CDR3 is TGTGCCAGCCACACGGAGGGGGAGCTGTTTTTT. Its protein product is CASHTEGELFF.

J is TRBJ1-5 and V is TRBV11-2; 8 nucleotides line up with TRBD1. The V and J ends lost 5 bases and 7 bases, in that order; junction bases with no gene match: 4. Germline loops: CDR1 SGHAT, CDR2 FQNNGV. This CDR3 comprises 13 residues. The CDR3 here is CASSRGQGQPQHF. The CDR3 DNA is TGTGCCAGCAGCCGAGGACAGGGCCAGCCCCAGCATTTT. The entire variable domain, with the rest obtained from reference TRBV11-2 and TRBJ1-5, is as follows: EAGVAQSPRYKIIEKRQSVAFWCNPISGHATLYWYQQILGQGPKLLIQFQNNGVVDDSQLPKDRFSAERLKGVDSTLKIQPAKLEDSAVYLCASSRGQGQPQHFGDGTRLSIL.

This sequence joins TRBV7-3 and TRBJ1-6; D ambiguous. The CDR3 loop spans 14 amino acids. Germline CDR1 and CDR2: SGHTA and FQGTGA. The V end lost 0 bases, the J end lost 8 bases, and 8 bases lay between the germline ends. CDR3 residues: CASSLTGGDSPLHF. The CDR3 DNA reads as TGTGCCAGCAGCTTAACTGGAGGAGATTCACCCCTCCACTTT.

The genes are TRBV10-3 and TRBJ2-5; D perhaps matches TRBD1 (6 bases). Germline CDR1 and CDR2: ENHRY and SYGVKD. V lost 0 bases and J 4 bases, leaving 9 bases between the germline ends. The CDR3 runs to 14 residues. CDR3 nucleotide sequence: TGTGCCATCAGTGAGTCGAACAGGGCAGAGACCCAGTACTTC. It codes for CAISESNRAETQYF.

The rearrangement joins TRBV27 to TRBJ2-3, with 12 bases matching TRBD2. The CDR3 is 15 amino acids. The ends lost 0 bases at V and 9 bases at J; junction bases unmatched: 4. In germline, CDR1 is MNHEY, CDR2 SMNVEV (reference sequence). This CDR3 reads CASSLSPGLAGTQYF. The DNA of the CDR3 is TGTGCCAGCAGTTTATCCCCCGGACTAGCGGGAACGCAGTATTTT.

The CDR3 sequence is CASSYPGQKYEQYF. The CDR3 bases are TGTGCCAGCAGCTATCCGGGACAAAAATACGAGCAGTACTTC. The chain uses TRBV3-1 (or the pseudogene TRBV3-2) and TRBJ2-7; D possibly corresponds to TRBD1 (6 bases). Deletions cut 5 bases from V and 4 bases from J, with 15 bases between. Germline CDR1 and CDR2: LGHDT and YNNKEL (reference sequence). The CDR3 spans 14 residues.

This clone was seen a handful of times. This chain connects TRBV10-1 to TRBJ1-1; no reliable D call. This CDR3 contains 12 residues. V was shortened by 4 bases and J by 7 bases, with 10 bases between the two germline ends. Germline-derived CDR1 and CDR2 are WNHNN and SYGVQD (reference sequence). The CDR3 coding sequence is TGCGCCAGCAGTGGGAACGGGGTTGAAGCTTTCTTT. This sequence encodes CASSGNGVEAFF.

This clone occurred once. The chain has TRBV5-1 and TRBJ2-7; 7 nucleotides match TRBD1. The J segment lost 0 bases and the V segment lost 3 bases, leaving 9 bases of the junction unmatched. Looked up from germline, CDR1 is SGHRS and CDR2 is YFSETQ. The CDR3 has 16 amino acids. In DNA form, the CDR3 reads TGCGCCAGCAGCTCCCACCAGGGACAGCCCTCCTACGAGCAGTACTTC. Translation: CASSSHQGQPSYEQYF. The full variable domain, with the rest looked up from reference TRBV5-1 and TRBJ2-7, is KAGVTQTPRYLIKTRGQQVTLSCSPISGHRSVSWYQQTPGQGLQFLFEYFSETQRNKGNFPGRFSGRQFSNSRSEMNVSTLELGDSALYLCASSSHQGQPSYEQYFGPGTRLTVT.

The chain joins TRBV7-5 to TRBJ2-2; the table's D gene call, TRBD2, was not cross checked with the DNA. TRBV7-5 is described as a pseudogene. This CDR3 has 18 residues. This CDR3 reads CARSSRLAGAANTGELFF. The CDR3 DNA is TGTGCCAGAAGCTCGCGACTAGCGGGGGCCGCGAACACCGGGGAGCTGTTTTTT.

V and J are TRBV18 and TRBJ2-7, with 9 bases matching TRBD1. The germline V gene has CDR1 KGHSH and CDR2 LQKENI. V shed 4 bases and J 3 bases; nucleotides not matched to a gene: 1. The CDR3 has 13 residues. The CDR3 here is CASSLGQGYEQYF. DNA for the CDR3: TGTGCCAGCTCACTGGGACAGGGCTACGAGCAGTACTTC.